Listed here are 11 T cell receptor beta chains from one sample, sequenced in a study of post-analysis software for immune sequencing data (dated by TCRdb to between 2015 and 2017). General findings and caveats noted by the study authors: About 5 TRBV segments, including TRBV5-6, TRBV5-1 and TRBV20-1, were significantly more frequent in patients than controls.

For these receptors, no antigen is known. To prepare the library, PCR was applied. Instrument on record: Illumina HiSeq 2500. To reduce PCR and sequencing biases, unique molecular identifiers were incorporated into the TCR beta cDNA libraries. TCRdb handled the public reads itself, with Q25 trimming in fastp and clone calling in MiXCR, and kept productive beta chains. Identical CDR3 protein sequences are pooled into one entry, listed with their most common genes and DNA. This sample lists 750,000 to 950,000 distinct CDR3 sequences; 53% were detected once. The ten largest make up approximately 4.4% of the sample. The sequencing input was blood. The receptor source for this set is a girl aged 5-17 years with multiple sclerosis.

This chain uses TRBV20-1 with TRBJ2-7; TRBD1 is a possible D gene (5 bases). Trimming left V 3 bases short and J 3 bases short, with 9 bases between. The CDR3 runs to 12 residues. Germline V gene data show CDR1 as DFQATT and CDR2 as SNEGSKA (reference sequence). CDR3 nucleotide sequence: TGCAGTGCTAGTTTCCAGGGCTACGAGCAGTACTTC. Its translation: CSASFQGYEQYF.

This clonotype was counted a few times. This rearrangement joins TRBV4-1 to TRBJ2-3; 7 bases match TRBD2. CDR1 and CDR2 (germline): MGHRA, YSYEKL. Trimming removed 0 bases from V and 2 bases from J; junction bases left unmatched: 11. This CDR3 is built from 18 residues. Written as DNA, the CDR3 is TGCGCCAGCAGCCAAGATCCGTATGGCGGGAGCCTCACAGATACGCAGTATTTT. Translation gives CASSQDPYGGSLTDTQYF.

The rearrangement uses TRBV28 and TRBJ2-3; D unresolved. CDR3 length equals 15 residues. Deletions cut 5 bases from V and 3 bases from J, with 15 bases between. Per the germline V gene, CDR1 is MDHEN and CDR2 is SYDVKM. For the CDR3, the DNA is TGTGCCAGCAGTCACTTTATGGATGGGACAGATACGCAGTATTTT. It yields the protein CASSHFMDGTDTQYF.

The CDR3 loop reads CASSLDLGGNEQFF. CDR3 bases: TGCGCCAGCAGCTTGGATTTAGGGGGCAATGAGCAGTTCTTC. The rearrangement uses TRBV5-1 and TRBJ2-1, with D possibly being TRBD1 (6 bases). This CDR3 region has 14 residues. V dropped 0 bases and J dropped 6 bases, with 10 bases sitting between them. Looked up from germline, CDR1 is SGHRS and CDR2 is YFSETQ.

V is TRBV12-3 or TRBV12-4 and J is TRBJ2-5, with TRBD1 matching 8 bases. After removal of 1 base from V and 4 bases from J, the junction contained 5 bases not matched to a gene. The CDR3 is 15 residues long. The CDR3 protein is CASSLGRGRVETQYF. Written as DNA, the CDR3 is TGTGCCAGCAGTTTAGGCAGGGGGCGCGTAGAGACCCAGTACTTC.

This clonotype was recorded a few times. The chain joins TRBV29-1 to TRBJ2-1, with 8 positions matching TRBD1. The V segment lost 7 bases and the J segment 4 bases; nucleotides outside the gene matches: 12. The CDR3 is made up of 15 amino acids. Germline assignment: CDR1 SQVTM and CDR2 ANQGSEA. The CDR3 loop is CSAPDRGAPYNEQFF. The CDR3 bases are TGCAGCGCTCCCGACAGGGGAGCACCTTACAATGAGCAGTTCTTC.

This clonotype has only one observation. The CDR3 coding sequence is TGTGCCAGCAGCCGGGACCGCCTGGGCGAGCAGTACTTC. Its protein is CASSRDRLGEQYF. The rearrangement joins TRBV2 to TRBJ2-7; D may be TRBD1 or TRBD2 (5 bases each). The CDR3 has 13 amino acids. V was pared by 6 bases and J by 6 bases, with 15 bases between. Germline V lookup: CDR1 SNHLY, CDR2 FYNNEI.

This clonotype was counted a few times. This chain links TRBV6-5 with TRBJ1-2; 9 bases are a match to TRBD1. CDR1 and CDR2 from the germline V gene are MNHEY and SVGAGI. The ends lost 0 bases at V and 5 bases at J; junction bases unmatched: 7. This CDR3 has 16 amino acids. This CDR3 reads CASSYSRTGDRYGYTF. CDR3 nucleotide sequence: TGTGCCAGCAGTTACTCGAGGACAGGGGATCGATATGGCTACACCTTC.

This clonotype has only a few counts. The V call is TRBV9, the J call TRBJ1-2, with a tentative D call TRBD1 (5 bases). The CDR3 runs 13 residues. V lost 2 bases, J lost 4 bases, and 9 bases lay in between. Germline V gives CDR1 SGDLS, CDR2 YYNGEE. In DNA, the CDR3 is TGTGCCAGCAGCGTTCAGGGTACCTATGGCTACACCTTC. Translating gives CASSVQGTYGYTF. Drawing the rest from reference TRBV9 and TRBJ1-2, the complete variable domain is DSGVTQTPKHLITATGQRVTLRCSPRSGDLSVYWYQQSLDQGLQFLIQYYNGEERAKGNILERFSAQQFPDLHSELNLSSLELGDSALYFCASSVQGTYGYTFGSGTRLTVV.

The rearrangement links TRBV27 to TRBJ2-1, with 13 bases matching TRBD2. The V and J ends lost 5 bases and 10 bases, in that order; junction bases with no gene match: 8. Germline V gene lookup returns CDR1 MNHEY and CDR2 SMNVEV (reference sequence). CDR3 length: 15 amino acids. The CDR3: CASSLGTSGIEEQFF. The CDR3 nucleotides read TGTGCCAGCAGTCTCGGGACTAGCGGGATCGAGGAGCAGTTCTTC.

This clonotype was seen a handful of times. The rearrangement links TRBV12-3 or TRBV12-4 to TRBJ1-5; no reliable D call. This CDR3 spans 14 amino acids. The ends were cut back, 4 bases at V and 9 bases at J, with 16 bases in the middle. For the CDR3, the DNA is TGTGCCAGCAGTTCAGGAGGGAACCAACCGCCCCAGCATTTT. It translates to CASSSGGNQPPQHF.